The present T cell receptor (beta chain) was sequenced within a study of T cells in Graves' hyperthyroidism and ophthalmopathy. Ten or more counts support this clonotype. Its antigen is currently unknown. Findings of the study overall: The model's output predicted ophthalmopathy at a median of roughly seven months prior to onset.

Graves' hyperthyroidism was deemed stable absent ophthalmopathy progression within 18 months. Researchers barred patients who had uncontrolled infection, other autoimmune disease, pregnancy or lactation. Fresh peripheral blood, roughly 9.6 ml, was the source of the PBMCs. RNA transcripts provided the source from which TCR beta CDR3 regions were amplified. Using the HTBI primer set, a first-round RT-PCR was run on the TCR CDR3. Via MiXCR, TCRdb re-called the multiplex PCR reads, giving one row per CDR3 protein. Among hundreds of thousands of distinct CDR3 sequences listed, around 39% were seen once. V was pared by 5 bases and J by 4 bases, with 12 bases between. CDR3 size: 13 residues. Germline-derived CDR1 and CDR2 are SEHNR and FQNEAQ (reference sequence).

Sequenced: blood. The sequence was collected from a man aged 18 to 29 with Graves' hyperthyroidism. The V and J genes are TRBV7-9 and TRBJ2-7; D possibly uses TRBD1 or TRBD2 (5 bases each). The DNA for the CDR3 is TGTGCCAGCAGCCGAGGGGCAACTTACGAGCAGTACTTC. Translating gives CASSRGATYEQYF. The complete variable domain, with remaining parts taken from reference TRBV7-9 and TRBJ2-7, reads DTGVSQNPRHKITKRGQNVTFRCDPISEHNRLYWYRQTLGQGPEFLTYFQNEAQLEKSRLLSDRFSAERPKGSFSTLEIQRTEQGDSAMYLCASSRGATYEQYFGPGTRLTVT.